The clone carrying this T cell receptor (beta chain) was seen a single time. Its antigen is still unknown. A much larger clone lies a single base off, so this may be a read error. This record comes from a study of tumor-infiltrating lymphocytes in primary liver carcinoma. Study-wide context: Sample yields of productive TCRbeta reads, ranging from roughly 3.65 to 7.13 million, were similar across tissue types. Study-level findings and limits: Against blood, tumors held a significantly higher top-250-clone fraction (p = 0.039).

Germline values: CDR1 SNHLY, CDR2 FYNNEI. The CDR3 is 14 amino acids. V dropped 6 bases and J dropped 7 bases, with 17 bases sitting between them. The authors made TCR beta cDNA from around 500 ng total RNA with a constant-region primer. Libraries for TCR beta were built through three nested multiplex PCR rounds, which together made up a slightly modified ARM-PCR procedure. Primers for the first two PCR rounds were TRBV1-TRBV30 forward primers and a C-beta reverse primer (roughly 10 cycles per round). TCRdb used MiXCR to reprocess the multiplex PCR reads, holding one entry per CDR3 protein. Seen here are more than 70,000 distinct CDR3 sequences, roughly 72% observed once, and the top ten hold less than 30%. For each extraction, RNA and DNA were obtained together from 20-30 mg of unsorted bulk tissue. Chronic HBV infection was present, with no prior treatment.

The receptor's source is a man aged 35 to 55 with primary liver carcinoma and hepatitis B virus infection. Material for sequencing was tumor-adjacent normal liver tissue. The V and J genes are TRBV2 and TRBJ2-3; D is unclear. CDR3 residues: CASRPRTSPNTQYF. DNA for the CDR3: TGTGCCAGCAGACCCCGAACAAGTCCAAATACGCAGTATTTT.